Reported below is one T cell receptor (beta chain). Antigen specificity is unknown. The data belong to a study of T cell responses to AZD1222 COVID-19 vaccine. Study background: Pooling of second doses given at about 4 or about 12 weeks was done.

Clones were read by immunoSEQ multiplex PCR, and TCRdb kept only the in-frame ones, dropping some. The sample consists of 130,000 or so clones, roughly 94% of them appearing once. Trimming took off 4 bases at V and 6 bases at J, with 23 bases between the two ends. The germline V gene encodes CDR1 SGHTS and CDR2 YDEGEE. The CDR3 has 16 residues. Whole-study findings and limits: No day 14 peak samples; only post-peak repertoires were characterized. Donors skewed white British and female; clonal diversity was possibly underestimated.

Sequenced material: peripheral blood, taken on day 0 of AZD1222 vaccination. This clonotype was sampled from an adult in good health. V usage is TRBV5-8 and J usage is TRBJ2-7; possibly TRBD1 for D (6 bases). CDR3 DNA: TGTGCCAGCAGCCCCACCCTCAGGGGATGGCCGGGCGAGCAGTACTTC. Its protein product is CASSPTLRGWPGEQYF.